This TCR beta chain was identified during a study of blood T cells in healthy people across ages. Study conclusions and caveats: Long-lived donors exceeded aged donors in naive CD4+ cells and diversity.

Notes on this clonotype: Its antigen is not identified.

J gave up 6 bases and V 1 base, and 12 bases lay outside the gene matches. Germline V lookup: CDR1 SEHNR, CDR2 FQNEAQ (reference sequence). The CDR3 has 16 amino acids. Together with a sample-barcoded 5' primer, a J-beta primer mix was included in a second PCR lasting about 6 to 12 cycles. Each cDNA molecule, via a template-switch adaptor with 12 random nucleotides, was tagged. One entry per CDR3 protein, called by TCRdb with MiXCR from the 5' RACE reads. The profile shows 1.5 million to 2 million distinct CDR3 sequences, less than 50% of them singletons. The chain recombines TRBV7-9 with TRBJ2-7; TRBD1 matches at 7 bases. Sequencing was carried out using blood. This TCR was sampled from a woman aged 40 to 50 in good health. The CDR3 region has the DNA TGTGCCAGCAGCTTAGGAGGGGCGACAGGGCGGAGCGAGCAGTACTTC. Translation: CASSLGGATGRSEQYF.